This T cell receptor (beta chain) was sequenced in a study of OX40 agonist ivuxolimab in advanced cancers. At the level of the study: From roughly 20 to 85 years was the age range, with a mean of around 54 years, and roughly 83% were male.

General study results and limits: Expanded peripheral T cells had an undetermined antigen specificity. Clonal expansion among partial responders at 0.1-3.0 mg/kg ranked near the lowest.

A note on this clone: The antigen remains undetermined.

Only in-frame clones appear in the TCRdb table, and some are missing; sequencing was by immunoSEQ multiplex PCR. The sample carries 30,000 or so clones, about 80% recorded once. Prior autoimmune disease or systemic immunosuppression barred patients. This CDR3 has 15 amino acids. The V gene end was trimmed by 2 bases and the J gene end by 4 bases; junction bases not matched to a gene: 4. From germline, CDR1 is MNHNS and CDR2 SASEGT. This receptor was obtained from an adult with an advanced solid tumor such as melanoma, head and neck, liver or kidney cancer. V gene TRBV6-1 combines with J gene TRBJ1-4; 7 nucleotides agree with TRBD1. The sample was CD4+ or CD8+ T cells sorted from blood, taken in a trial of the OX40 agonist ivuxolimab. This chain's CDR3 is CASSEIGQDNEKLFF. CDR3 bases: TGTGCCAGCAGTGAAATTGGACAGGATAATGAAAAACTGTTTTTT.